The 4 T cell receptor beta chains in this list originate from one sample, sequenced in a study of blood T cell repertoires in COVID-19. Only in-frame clones appear in the TCRdb table, and some are missing; sequencing was by immunoSEQ multiplex PCR. Of around 160,000 clones in the sample, roughly 80% were seen once. Material for sequencing was peripheral blood. The receptors derive from a woman aged 40 to 49 with active or convalescent COVID-19.

The chain is built from TRBV28 and TRBJ1-4; 7 nucleotides align to TRBD1. CDR1 and CDR2 (germline): MDHEN, SYDVKM. The V gene end was trimmed by 5 bases and the J gene end by 10 bases; junction bases not matched to a gene: 13. The CDR3 is 15 amino acids. In DNA form, the CDR3 reads TGTGCCAGCAGTCGTGACAGGGTGGGGAGGCGAAAACTGTTTTTT. It specifies CASSRDRVGRRKLFF.

V is TRBV7-9 and J is TRBJ1-2; 8 nucleotides line up with TRBD1. Germline loops: CDR1 SEHNR, CDR2 FQNEAQ (reference sequence). The CDR3 runs 16 residues. V trimming: 4 bases; J trimming: 4 bases; junction bases outside the gene matches: 11. CDR3 nucleotide sequence: TGTGCCAGCAGCTCCACCGCGGGACAGGCGATCTATGGCTACACCTTC. Protein product: CASSSTAGQAIYGYTF.

The rearrangement uses TRBV14 and TRBJ2-2, with 10 bases lining up with TRBD2. Germline values: CDR1 SGHDN, CDR2 FVKESK. The CDR3 length is 16 residues. J gave up 7 bases and V 0 bases, and 5 bases lay outside the gene matches. The CDR3 DNA sequence: TGTGCCAGCAGCCAAGACCTAGCGGGAGTGGGCGGGGAGCTGTTTTTT. Translating gives CASSQDLAGVGGELFF.

This chain joins TRBV2 and TRBJ1-2; the match to TRBD1 covers 8 bases. The trim removed 5 bases at V and 3 bases at J, leaving 2 bases unmatched. This CDR3 is 13 amino acids long. CDR1 is SNHLY, CDR2 FYNNEI, per germline. This CDR3 reads CASSSGQDYGYTF. The CDR3 DNA sequence: TGTGCCAGCAGTTCGGGACAGGACTATGGCTACACCTTC.